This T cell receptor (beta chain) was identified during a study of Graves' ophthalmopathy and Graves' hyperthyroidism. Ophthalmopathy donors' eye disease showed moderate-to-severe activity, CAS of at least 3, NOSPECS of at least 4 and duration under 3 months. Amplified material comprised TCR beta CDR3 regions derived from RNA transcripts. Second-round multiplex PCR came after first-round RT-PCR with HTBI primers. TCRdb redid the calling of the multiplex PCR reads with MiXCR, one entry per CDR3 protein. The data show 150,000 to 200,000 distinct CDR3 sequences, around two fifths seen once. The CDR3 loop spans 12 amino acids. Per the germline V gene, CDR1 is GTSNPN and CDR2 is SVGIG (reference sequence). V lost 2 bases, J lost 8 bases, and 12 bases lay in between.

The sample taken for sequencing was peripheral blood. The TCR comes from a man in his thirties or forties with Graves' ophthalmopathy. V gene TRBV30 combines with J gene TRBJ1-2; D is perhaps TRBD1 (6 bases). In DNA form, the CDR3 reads TGTGCCTGGAGTAGTGGAACAGGGGGCTACACCTTC. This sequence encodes CAWSSGTGGYTF.